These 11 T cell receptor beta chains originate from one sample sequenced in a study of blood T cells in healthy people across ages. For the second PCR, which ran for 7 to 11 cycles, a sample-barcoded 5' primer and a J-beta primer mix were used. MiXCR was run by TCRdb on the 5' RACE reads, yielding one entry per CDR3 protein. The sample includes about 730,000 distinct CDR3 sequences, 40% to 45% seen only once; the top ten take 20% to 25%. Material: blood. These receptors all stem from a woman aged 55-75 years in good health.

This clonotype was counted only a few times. CDR3 residues: CASSYLADSYEQYF. The CDR3 nucleotides are TGTGCCAGCAGTTATTTAGCGGACTCCTACGAGCAGTACTTC. This chain uses TRBV6-2 or TRBV6-3 with TRBJ2-7, with D perhaps matching TRBD2 (6 bases). The germline V gene encodes CDR1 MNHEY and CDR2 SVGEGT. The CDR3 runs 14 residues. Trimming stripped 3 bases from V and 0 bases from J, with 9 bases between.

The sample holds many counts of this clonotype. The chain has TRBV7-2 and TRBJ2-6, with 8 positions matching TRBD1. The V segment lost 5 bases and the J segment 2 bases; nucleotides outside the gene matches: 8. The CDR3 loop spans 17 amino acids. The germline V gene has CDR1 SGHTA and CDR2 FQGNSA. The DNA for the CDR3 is TGTGCCAGCAGCCCAGGACAGGGTTTCCCTGGGGCCAACGTCCTGACTTTC. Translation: CASSPGQGFPGANVLTF.

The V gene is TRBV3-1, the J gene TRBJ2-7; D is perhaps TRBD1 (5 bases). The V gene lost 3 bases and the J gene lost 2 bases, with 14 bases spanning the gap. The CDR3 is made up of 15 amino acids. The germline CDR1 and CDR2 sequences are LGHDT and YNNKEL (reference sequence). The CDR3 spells CASSQRQSDPYEQYF. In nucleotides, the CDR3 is TGTGCCAGCAGCCAGAGACAGTCGGATCCCTACGAGCAGTACTTC.

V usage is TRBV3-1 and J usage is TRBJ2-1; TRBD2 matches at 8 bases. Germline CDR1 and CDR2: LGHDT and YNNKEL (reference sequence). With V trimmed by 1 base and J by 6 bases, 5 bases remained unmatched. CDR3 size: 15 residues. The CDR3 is CASSQGGLAGNEQFF. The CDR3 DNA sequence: TGTGCCAGCAGCCAAGGAGGACTAGCAGGCAATGAGCAGTTCTTC.

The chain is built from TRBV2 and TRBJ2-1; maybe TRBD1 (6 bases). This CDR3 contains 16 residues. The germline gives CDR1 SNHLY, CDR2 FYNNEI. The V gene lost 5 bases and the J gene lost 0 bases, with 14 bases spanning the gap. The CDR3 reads CASSRPRGSSYNEQFF. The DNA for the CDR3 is TGTGCCAGCAGTCGACCCAGGGGAAGCTCCTACAATGAGCAGTTCTTC.

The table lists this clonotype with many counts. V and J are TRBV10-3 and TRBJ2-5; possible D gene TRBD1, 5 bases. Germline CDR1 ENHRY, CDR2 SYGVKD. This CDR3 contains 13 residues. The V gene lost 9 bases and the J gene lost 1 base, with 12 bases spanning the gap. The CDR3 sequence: CAISQDTQETQYF. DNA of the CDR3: TGTGCCATTTCACAGGACACCCAAGAGACCCAGTACTTC.

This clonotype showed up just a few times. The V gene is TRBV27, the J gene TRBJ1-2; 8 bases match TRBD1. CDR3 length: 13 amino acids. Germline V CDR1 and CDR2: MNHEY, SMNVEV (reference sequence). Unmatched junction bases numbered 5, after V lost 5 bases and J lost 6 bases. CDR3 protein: CASSIPGGNGYTF. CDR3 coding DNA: TGTGCCAGCAGTATCCCAGGGGGCAATGGCTACACCTTC.

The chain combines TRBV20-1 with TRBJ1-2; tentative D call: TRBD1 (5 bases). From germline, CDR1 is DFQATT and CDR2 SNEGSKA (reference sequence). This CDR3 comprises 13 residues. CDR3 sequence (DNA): TGCAGAGCAAACGACGGGGGGGTCTATGGCTACACCTTC. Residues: CRANDGGVYGYTF.

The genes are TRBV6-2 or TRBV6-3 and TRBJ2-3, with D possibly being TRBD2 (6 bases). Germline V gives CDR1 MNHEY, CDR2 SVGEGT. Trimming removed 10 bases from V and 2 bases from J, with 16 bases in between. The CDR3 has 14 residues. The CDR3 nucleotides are TGTGCCACATACCGGGAGTCGACCACAGATACGCAGTATTTT. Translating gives CATYRESTTDTQYF.

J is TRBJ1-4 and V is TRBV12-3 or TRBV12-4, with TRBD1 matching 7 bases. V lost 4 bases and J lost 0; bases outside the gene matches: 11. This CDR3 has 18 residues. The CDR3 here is CASSSQGRLRATNEKLFF. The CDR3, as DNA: TGTGCCAGCAGTTCACAGGGGAGACTACGTGCAACTAATGAAAAACTGTTTTTT.

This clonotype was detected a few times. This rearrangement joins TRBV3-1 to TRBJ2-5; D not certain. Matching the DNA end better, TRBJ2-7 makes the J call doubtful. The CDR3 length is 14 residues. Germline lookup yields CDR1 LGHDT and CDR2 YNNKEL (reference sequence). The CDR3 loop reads CASSQVFTGPEQYF. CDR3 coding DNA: TGTGCCAGCAGCCAAGTCTTCACTGGCCCCGAGCAGTACTTC.